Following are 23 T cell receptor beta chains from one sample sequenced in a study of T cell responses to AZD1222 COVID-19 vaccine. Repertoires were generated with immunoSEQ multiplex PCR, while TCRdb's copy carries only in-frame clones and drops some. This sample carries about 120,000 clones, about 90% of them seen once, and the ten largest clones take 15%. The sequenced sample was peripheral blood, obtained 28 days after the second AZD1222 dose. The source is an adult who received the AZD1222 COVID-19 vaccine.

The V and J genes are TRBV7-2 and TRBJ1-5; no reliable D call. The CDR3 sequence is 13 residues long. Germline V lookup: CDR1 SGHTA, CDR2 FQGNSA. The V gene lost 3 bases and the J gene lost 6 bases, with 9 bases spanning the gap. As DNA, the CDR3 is TGTGCCAGCAGCTTTTGGTTTTCTCAGCCCCAGCATTTT. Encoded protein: CASSFWFSQPQHF.

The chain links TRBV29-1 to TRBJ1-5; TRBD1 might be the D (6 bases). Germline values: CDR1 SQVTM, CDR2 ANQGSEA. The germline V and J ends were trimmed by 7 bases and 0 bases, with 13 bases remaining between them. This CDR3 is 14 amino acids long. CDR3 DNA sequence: TGCAGCGCTCAGACAGGTAATAGCAATCAGCCCCAGCATTTT. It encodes CSAQTGNSNQPQHF.

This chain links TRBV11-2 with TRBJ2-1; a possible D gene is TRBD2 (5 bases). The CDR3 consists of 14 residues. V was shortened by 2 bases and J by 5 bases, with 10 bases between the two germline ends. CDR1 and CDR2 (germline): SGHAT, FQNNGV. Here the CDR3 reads CASSLTLAHNEQFF. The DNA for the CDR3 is TGTGCCAGCAGCTTAACGCTAGCTCACAATGAGCAGTTCTTC.

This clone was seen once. CDR3 region: CASSIGEINTEAFF. The CDR3 DNA reads TGTGCCAGTAGTATAGGGGAGATAAACACTGAAGCTTTCTTT. The chain is built from TRBV19 and TRBJ1-1; D gene uncertain. Germline values: CDR1 LNHDA, CDR2 SQIVND (reference sequence). The CDR3 length is 14 residues. V lost 1 base, J lost 2 bases, and 8 bases lay in between.

DNA for the CDR3: TGCAGCGTTGGTTCTGGGCTATACGAGCAGTACTTC. Translated: CSVGSGLYEQYF. This chain connects TRBV29-1 to TRBJ2-7; no reliable D call. Germline V lookup: CDR1 SQVTM, CDR2 ANQGSEA. The CDR3 sequence is 12 residues long. V was pared by 4 bases and J by 4 bases, with 11 bases between.

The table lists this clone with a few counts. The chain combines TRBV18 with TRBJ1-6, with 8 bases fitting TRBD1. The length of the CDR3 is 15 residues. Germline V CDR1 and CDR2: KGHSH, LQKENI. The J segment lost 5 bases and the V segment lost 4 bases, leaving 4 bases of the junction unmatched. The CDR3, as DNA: TGTGCCAGCTCACGAGGACAGGGAGATAATTCACCCCTCCACTTT. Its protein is CASSRGQGDNSPLHF.

CDR3 sequence: CASSPGGSPYGNTIYF. In DNA, the CDR3 is TGTGCCAGCAGCCCAGGCGGGAGCCCTTATGGAAACACCATATATTTT. V usage is TRBV13 and J usage is TRBJ1-3; D gene ambiguous. Deletions cut 5 bases from V and 3 bases from J, with 17 bases between. This CDR3 region has 16 residues. Germline V CDR1 and CDR2: PRHDT, FYEKMQ (reference sequence).

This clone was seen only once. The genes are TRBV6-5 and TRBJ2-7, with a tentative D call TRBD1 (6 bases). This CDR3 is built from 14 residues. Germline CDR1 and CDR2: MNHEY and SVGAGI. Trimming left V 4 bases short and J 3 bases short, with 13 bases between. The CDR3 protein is CASSSPTGGYEQYF. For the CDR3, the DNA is TGTGCCAGCAGTTCCCCGACAGGTGGCTACGAGCAGTACTTC.

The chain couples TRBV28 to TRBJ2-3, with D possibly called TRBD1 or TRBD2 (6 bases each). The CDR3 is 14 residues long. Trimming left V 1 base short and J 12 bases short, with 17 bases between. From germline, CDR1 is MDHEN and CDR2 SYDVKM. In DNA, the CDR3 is TGTGCCAGCAGTTTATCGCCCGAGGAGGGGGGCCAGTATTTT. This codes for CASSLSPEEGGQYF.

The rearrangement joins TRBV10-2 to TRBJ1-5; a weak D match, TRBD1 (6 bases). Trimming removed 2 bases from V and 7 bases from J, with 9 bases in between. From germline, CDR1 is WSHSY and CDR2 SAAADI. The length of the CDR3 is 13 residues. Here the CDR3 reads CASSEQGTQPQHF. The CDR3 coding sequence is TGCGCCAGCAGTGAGCAGGGGACCCAGCCCCAGCATTTT.

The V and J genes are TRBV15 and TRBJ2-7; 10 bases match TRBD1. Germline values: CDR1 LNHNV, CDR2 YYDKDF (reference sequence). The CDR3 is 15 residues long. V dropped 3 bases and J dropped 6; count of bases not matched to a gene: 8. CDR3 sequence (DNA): TGTGCCACCAGCAGGGCCGGGACAGGGGTTGGCGAGCAGTACTTC. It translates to CATSRAGTGVGEQYF. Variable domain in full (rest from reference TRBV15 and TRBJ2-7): DAMVIQNPRYQVTQFGKPVTLSCSQTLNHNVMYWYQQKSSQAPKLLFHYYDKDFNNEADTPDNFQSRRPNTSFCFLDIRSPGLGDTAMYLCATSRAGTGVGEQYFGPGTRLTVT.

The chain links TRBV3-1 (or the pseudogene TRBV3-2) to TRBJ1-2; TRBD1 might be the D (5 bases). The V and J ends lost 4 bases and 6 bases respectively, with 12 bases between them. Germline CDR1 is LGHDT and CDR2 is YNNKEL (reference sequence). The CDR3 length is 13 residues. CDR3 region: CASSPSAGHGYTF. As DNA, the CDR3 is TGTGCCAGCAGCCCCAGTGCGGGGCATGGCTACACCTTC.

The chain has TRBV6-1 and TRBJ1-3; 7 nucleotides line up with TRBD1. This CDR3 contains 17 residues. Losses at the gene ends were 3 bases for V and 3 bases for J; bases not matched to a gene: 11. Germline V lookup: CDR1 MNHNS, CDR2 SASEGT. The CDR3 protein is CASSEVTGTVGGNTIYF. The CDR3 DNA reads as TGTGCCAGCAGTGAGGTGACAGGGACGGTCGGTGGAAACACCATATATTTT.

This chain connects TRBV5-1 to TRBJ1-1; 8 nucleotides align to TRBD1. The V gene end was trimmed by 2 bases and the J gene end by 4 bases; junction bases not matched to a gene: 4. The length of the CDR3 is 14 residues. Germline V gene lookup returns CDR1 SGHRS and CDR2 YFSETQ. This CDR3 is CASSLQGESTEAFF. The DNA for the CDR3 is TGCGCCAGCAGCTTACAGGGGGAGAGCACTGAAGCTTTCTTT.

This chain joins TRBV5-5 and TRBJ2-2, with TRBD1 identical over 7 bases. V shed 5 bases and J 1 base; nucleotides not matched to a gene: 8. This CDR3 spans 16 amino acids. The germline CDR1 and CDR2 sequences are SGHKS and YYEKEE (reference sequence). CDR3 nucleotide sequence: TGTGCCAGCAGAGTACCGGGACAGATGAACACCGGGGAGCTGTTTTTT. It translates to CASRVPGQMNTGELFF.

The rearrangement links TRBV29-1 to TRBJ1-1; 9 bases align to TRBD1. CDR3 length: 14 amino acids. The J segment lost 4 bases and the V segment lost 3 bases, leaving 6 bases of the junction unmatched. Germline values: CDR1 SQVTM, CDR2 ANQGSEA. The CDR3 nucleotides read TGCAGCGTTGAGGGGACAGGGTGGGGCACTGAAGCTTTCTTT. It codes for CSVEGTGWGTEAFF. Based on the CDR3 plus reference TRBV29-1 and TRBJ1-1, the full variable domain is SAVISQKPSRDICQRGTSLTIQCQVDSQVTMMFWYRQQPGQSLTLIATANQGSEATYESGFVIDKFPISRPNLTFSTLTVSNMSPEDSSIYLCSVEGTGWGTEAFFGQGTRLTVV.

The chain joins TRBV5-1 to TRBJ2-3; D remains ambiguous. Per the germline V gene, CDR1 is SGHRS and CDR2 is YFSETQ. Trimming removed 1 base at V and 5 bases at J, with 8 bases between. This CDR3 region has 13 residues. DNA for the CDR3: TGCGCCAGCAGCTTGTCTAAGGTAGATACGCAGTATTTT. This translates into CASSLSKVDTQYF.

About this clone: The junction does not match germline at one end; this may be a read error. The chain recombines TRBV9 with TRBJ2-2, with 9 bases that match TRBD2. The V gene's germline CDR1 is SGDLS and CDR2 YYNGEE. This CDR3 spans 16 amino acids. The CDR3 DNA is TGTGCCAGCAGCGCAGACAGCGGGAGGAACCCCGGGGAGCTGTTTTTT. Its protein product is CASSADSGRNPGELFF.

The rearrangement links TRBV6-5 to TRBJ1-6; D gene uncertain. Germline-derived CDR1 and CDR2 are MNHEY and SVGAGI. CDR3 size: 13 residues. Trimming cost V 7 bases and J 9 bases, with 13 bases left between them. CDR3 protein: CASNREWGSPLHF. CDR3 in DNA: TGTGCCAGCAACAGAGAATGGGGTTCACCCCTCCACTTT.

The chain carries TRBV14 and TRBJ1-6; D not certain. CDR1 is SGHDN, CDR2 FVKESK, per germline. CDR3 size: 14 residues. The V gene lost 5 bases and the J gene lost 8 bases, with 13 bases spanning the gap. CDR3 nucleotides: TGTGCCAGCAGCAGGCAGCTAGCTTATTCACCCCTCCACTTT. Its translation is CASSRQLAYSPLHF.

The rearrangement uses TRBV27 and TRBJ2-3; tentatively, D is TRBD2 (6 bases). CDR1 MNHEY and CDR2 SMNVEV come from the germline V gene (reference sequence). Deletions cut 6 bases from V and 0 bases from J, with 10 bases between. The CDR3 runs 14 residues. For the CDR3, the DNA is TGTGCCAGCAGAATAGCGGTTAGCACAGATACGCAGTATTTT. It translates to CASRIAVSTDTQYF.

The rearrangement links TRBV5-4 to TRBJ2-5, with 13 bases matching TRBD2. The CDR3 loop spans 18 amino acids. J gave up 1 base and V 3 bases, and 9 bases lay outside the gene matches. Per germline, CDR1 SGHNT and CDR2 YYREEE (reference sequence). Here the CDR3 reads CASSSPGLAGRSQETQYF. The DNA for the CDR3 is TGTGCCAGCAGCTCACCGGGACTAGCGGGGCGAAGCCAAGAGACCCAGTACTTC. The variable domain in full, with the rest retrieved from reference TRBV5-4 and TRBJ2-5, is ETGVTQSPTHLIKTRGQQVTLRCSSQSGHNTVSWYQQALGQGPQFIFQYYREEENGRGNFPPRFSGLQFPNYSSELNVNALELDDSALYLCASSSPGLAGRSQETQYFGPGTRLLVL.

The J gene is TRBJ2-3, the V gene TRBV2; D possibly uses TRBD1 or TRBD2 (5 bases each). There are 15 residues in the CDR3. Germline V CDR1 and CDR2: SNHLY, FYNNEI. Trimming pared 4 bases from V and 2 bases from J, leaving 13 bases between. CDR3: CASSVQGRSTDTQYF. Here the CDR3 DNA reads TGTGCCAGCAGTGTCCAGGGACGTTCCACAGATACGCAGTATTTT.